Below are 18 T cell receptor beta chains sequenced from a single sample in a study of PD-1 blockade in classical Hodgkin lymphoma. Time point in this sample: cycle 4 day 1 (C4D1), after five to seven weeks of nivolumab. Autologous stem cell transplantation was followed by relapse in every patient, and brentuximab vedotin exposure varied. Here immunoSEQ multiplex PCR was the method, and the copy in TCRdb shows in-frame clones only, minus some. The table records 75,000 to 95,000 clones, more than 80% of them present only once. Source: peripheral blood mononuclear cells (PBMCs), taken before the fourth cycle of nivolumab. The source of these receptors is a human donor with classical Hodgkin lymphoma.

The chain couples TRBV18 to TRBJ2-7; no clear D gene. This CDR3 has 14 amino acids. CDR1 is KGHSH, CDR2 LQKENI, per germline. V was clipped by 0 bases and J by 2 bases, with 8 bases between them. CDR3 nucleotides: TGTGCCAGCTCACCACCCGACTCGCCCTACGAGCAGTACTTC. Its translation: CASSPPDSPYEQYF.

The CDR3 sequence: CASSLHLAGTNEQFF. In nucleotides, the CDR3 is TGTGCCAGCAGCTTGCATCTCGCAGGCACCAATGAGCAGTTCTTC. This chain joins TRBV7-9 and TRBJ2-1; D is unclear. This CDR3 spans 15 amino acids. Germline CDR1 is SEHNR and CDR2 is FQNEAQ (reference sequence). Trimming left V 3 bases short and J 6 bases short, with 15 bases between. Full variable domain (outside the CDR3, taken from reference TRBV7-9 and TRBJ2-1): DTGVSQNPRHKITKRGQNVTFRCDPISEHNRLYWYRQTLGQGPEFLTYFQNEAQLEKSRLLSDRFSAERPKGSFSTLEIQRTEQGDSAMYLCASSLHLAGTNEQFFGPGTRLTVL.

The V and J genes are TRBV11-3 and TRBJ2-1; 7 positions match TRBD2. Unmatched junction bases numbered 3, after V lost 3 bases and J lost 4 bases. Per germline, CDR1 SGHNT and CDR2 YENEEA. The CDR3 has 14 amino acids. The CDR3 is CASSFAGVYNEQFF. CDR3 DNA: TGTGCCAGCAGCTTCGCGGGAGTTTACAATGAGCAGTTCTTC. The full variable domain, with the rest looked up from reference TRBV11-3 and TRBJ2-1, is EAGVVQSPRYKIIEKKQPVAFWCNPISGHNTLYWYLQNLGQGPELLIRYENEEAVDDSQLPKDRFSAERLKGVDSTLKIQPAELGDSAVYLCASSFAGVYNEQFFGPGTRLTVL.

The chain has TRBV6-5 and TRBJ2-2; no definite D call. This CDR3 region has 12 residues. Trimming stripped 8 bases from V and 6 bases from J, with 10 bases between. CDR1 and CDR2 from the germline V gene are MNHEY and SVGAGI. CDR3 sequence (DNA): TGTGCCAGCCCACCCCACCCCGGGGAGCTGTTTTTT. Its protein is CASPPHPGELFF.

Only one count was recorded for this clone. J is TRBJ2-1 and V is TRBV5-4, with 7 bases identical to TRBD2. This CDR3 is built from 16 residues. V dropped 0 bases and J dropped 0; count of bases not matched to a gene: 3. CDR1 SGHNT and CDR2 YYREEE come from the germline V gene (reference sequence). CDR3 region: CASSLGPSGSYNEQFF. For the CDR3, the DNA is TGTGCCAGCAGCTTGGGTCCTAGCGGCTCCTACAATGAGCAGTTCTTC.

J is TRBJ2-7 and V is TRBV28; D may be TRBD2 (5 bases). The germline CDR1 and CDR2 sequences are MDHEN and SYDVKM. CDR3 length: 15 residues. The V and J ends lost 6 bases and 0 bases respectively, with 15 bases between them. The CDR3 DNA follows: TGTGCCAGCAGAGAAGCGGCTAACCCCTCCTACGAGCAGTACTTC. Its translation is CASREAANPSYEQYF. Full variable domain (rest looked up from reference TRBV28 and TRBJ2-7): DVKVTQSSRYLVKRTGEKVFLECVQDMDHENMFWYRQDPGLGLRLIYFSYDVKMKEKGDIPEGYSVSREKKERFSLILESASTNQTSMYLCASREAANPSYEQYFGPGTRLTVT.

The chain has TRBV10-2 and TRBJ2-7; D ambiguous. The CDR3 is 14 residues long. V was shortened by 4 bases and J by 2 bases, with 12 bases between the two germline ends. Germline loops: CDR1 WSHSY, CDR2 SAAADI. The CDR3 is CASSGSRIPYEQYF. For the CDR3, the DNA is TGCGCCAGCAGTGGTTCGCGGATTCCCTACGAGCAGTACTTC.

This clone was detected a few times. V and J are TRBV20-1 and TRBJ2-1; D unclear. Trimming pared 3 bases from V and 5 bases from J, leaving 5 bases between. This CDR3 spans 11 amino acids. Germline CDR1 is DFQATT and CDR2 is SNEGSKA (reference sequence). This CDR3 is CSASDNNEQFF. The CDR3 DNA follows: TGCAGTGCTAGCGATAACAATGAGCAGTTCTTC.

This chain links TRBV7-9 with TRBJ2-7, with D possibly TRBD2 on 6 matching bases. The V and J ends lost 3 bases and 2 bases respectively, with 17 bases between them. This CDR3 is built from 16 residues. The V gene's germline CDR1 is SEHNR and CDR2 FQNEAQ (reference sequence). In DNA form, the CDR3 reads TGTGCCAGCAGCTTCCCCTCTACGGGAGTGCCCTACGAGCAGTACTTC. Protein: CASSFPSTGVPYEQYF. The entire variable domain, with the rest obtained from reference TRBV7-9 and TRBJ2-7, is as follows: DTGVSQNPRHKITKRGQNVTFRCDPISEHNRLYWYRQTLGQGPEFLTYFQNEAQLEKSRLLSDRFSAERPKGSFSTLEIQRTEQGDSAMYLCASSFPSTGVPYEQYFGPGTRLTVT.

V is TRBV5-1 and J is TRBJ2-5; no definite D call. The germline V gene has CDR1 SGHRS and CDR2 YFSETQ. V gave up 3 bases and J gave up 3 bases, with 6 bases separating them. The CDR3 loop spans 12 amino acids. CDR3 in DNA: TGCGCCAGCAGCTACGCAAAAGAGACCCAGTACTTC. Protein sequence: CASSYAKETQYF.

This clone was counted ten times or more. The chain combines TRBV9 with TRBJ2-1, with 13 bases matching TRBD2. V lost 4 bases and J lost 7; bases outside the gene matches: 11. The CDR3 is 17 amino acids. Germline loops: CDR1 SGDLS, CDR2 YYNGEE. DNA for the CDR3: TGTGCCAGCAGCCCCCGGACTAGCGGGAGTTTCGGGAATGAGCAGTTCTTC. Amino acid sequence: CASSPRTSGSFGNEQFF. The whole variable domain, filled in from reference TRBV9 and TRBJ2-1, reads DSGVTQTPKHLITATGQRVTLRCSPRSGDLSVYWYQQSLDQGLQFLIQYYNGEERAKGNILERFSAQQFPDLHSELNLSSLELGDSALYFCASSPRTSGSFGNEQFFGPGTRLTVL.

This chain links TRBV10-3 with TRBJ1-2; no definite D call. V was cut by 3 bases and J by 8 bases, with 13 bases left in between. The length of the CDR3 is 13 residues. Germline V gene sequence: CDR1 ENHRY, CDR2 SYGVKD. The chain's CDR3 is CAISDQPLRGYTF. CDR3 DNA sequence: TGTGCCATCAGTGACCAACCATTAAGGGGCTACACCTTC.

The chain employs TRBV7-2 and TRBJ2-7, with 7 bases lining up with TRBD2. The V gene's germline CDR1 is SGHTA and CDR2 FQGNSA. The ends lost 4 bases at V and 6 bases at J; junction bases unmatched: 12. The CDR3 totals 15 residues. DNA for the CDR3: TGTGCCAGCAGCTCCCACGGGGTACTAGCGCTCGAGCAGTACTTC. It encodes CASSSHGVLALEQYF.

This chain links TRBV18 with TRBJ2-2; 10 bases match TRBD2. V trimming: 2 bases; J trimming: 2 bases; junction bases outside the gene matches: 8. Germline CDR1 and CDR2: KGHSH and LQKENI. The CDR3 has 18 amino acids. This CDR3 is CASSPFNRTSGNTGELFF. The CDR3 coding sequence is TGTGCCAGCTCACCATTTAACAGGACTAGCGGCAACACCGGGGAGCTGTTTTTT.

V usage is TRBV5-6 and J usage is TRBJ1-3, with 8 bases identical to TRBD1. CDR1 and CDR2 from the germline V gene are SGHDT and YYEEEE. The CDR3 is made up of 15 amino acids. J gave up 3 bases and V 5 bases, and 7 bases lay outside the gene matches. CDR3 in amino acids: CASRRDRGNGNTIYF. The DNA for the CDR3 is TGTGCCAGCAGAAGAGACAGGGGCAATGGAAACACCATATATTTT.

This clone has just one count. The rearrangement joins TRBV28 to TRBJ2-7; 8 bases agree with TRBD1. The CDR3 contains 14 residues. V shed 5 bases, J shed 7 bases, and the junction held 10 bases outside the gene matches. Germline CDR1 is MDHEN and CDR2 is SYDVKM. The CDR3 region is CASSGGQAYREQYF. The CDR3 DNA is TGTGCCAGCAGTGGGGGACAGGCATACAGAGAGCAGTACTTC. The variable domain in full, with the rest retrieved from reference TRBV28 and TRBJ2-7, is DVKVTQSSRYLVKRTGEKVFLECVQDMDHENMFWYRQDPGLGLRLIYFSYDVKMKEKGDIPEGYSVSREKKERFSLILESASTNQTSMYLCASSGGQAYREQYFGPGTRLTVT.

V usage is TRBV7-9 and J usage is TRBJ1-5; TRBD1 might be the D (5 bases). The V gene's germline CDR1 is SEHNR and CDR2 FQNEAQ (reference sequence). Trimming pared 1 base from V and 3 bases from J, leaving 7 bases between. This CDR3 spans 14 amino acids. The CDR3 DNA follows: TGTGCCAGCAGCTTAGTAGGGGCCAATCAGCCCCAGCATTTT. As protein: CASSLVGANQPQHF.

The chain uses TRBV27 and TRBJ1-5, with D tentatively TRBD1 (6 bases). Per germline, CDR1 MNHEY and CDR2 SMNVEV (reference sequence). The CDR3 contains 13 residues. Trimming took 3 bases from V and 7 from J, leaving 10 bases between them. The CDR3 loop is CASSFGGRQPQHF. The CDR3 DNA is TGTGCCAGCAGTTTTGGGGGCCGACAGCCCCAGCATTTT.